This entry lists 25 T cell receptor beta chains sequenced from one sample in a study of cytomegalovirus exposure and HLA in healthy donors. The primer mix had 60 Vbeta and 13 Jbeta primers. Sequenced by immunoSEQ multiplex PCR; TCRdb stores in-frame clones only, minus some. The sample holds just over 85,000 clones, about 74% seen once. What was sequenced was PBMCs. These receptor sequences come from a man aged 35 to 55 in good health and CMV-seronegative.

In this sample, this clone turned up once. V and J are TRBV7-8 and TRBJ2-3, with TRBD2 matching over 14 bases. Germline CDR1 is SGHVS and CDR2 is FQNEAQ. The CDR3 runs 17 residues. The J segment lost 2 bases and the V segment lost 5 bases, leaving 6 bases of the junction unmatched. The CDR3 protein is CASSRTSGGPSTDTQYF. The CDR3 DNA reads as TGTGCCAGCAGCCGGACTAGCGGGGGGCCCTCCACAGATACGCAGTATTTT.

The sample holds a few counts of this clone. The CDR3 DNA reads TGTGCCAGCAGTCTTACAGGGGCTAGGACCTACGAGCAGTACTTC. This encodes CASSLTGARTYEQYF. The V call is TRBV27, the J call TRBJ2-7; TRBD1 aligns across 7 bases. The CDR3 contains 15 residues. Germline CDR1 MNHEY, CDR2 SMNVEV (reference sequence). Losses at the gene ends were 5 bases for V and 2 bases for J; bases not matched to a gene: 9.

This clone was counted between two and nine times. V and J are TRBV6-4 and TRBJ2-1; TRBD2 aligns across 10 bases. Per the germline V gene, CDR1 is MRHNA and CDR2 is SNTAGT. The CDR3 spans 15 residues. The J segment lost 3 bases and the V segment lost 2 bases, leaving 1 base of the junction unmatched. This CDR3 is CASSDLAGDYNEQFF. In nucleotides, the CDR3 is TGTGCCAGCAGTGACCTAGCGGGGGACTACAATGAGCAGTTCTTC.

The chain combines TRBV6-5 with TRBJ2-5; 9 bases agree with TRBD1. This CDR3 comprises 13 residues. Germline assignment: CDR1 MNHEY and CDR2 SVGAGI. The trim removed 6 bases at V and 5 bases at J, leaving 4 bases unmatched. The DNA of the CDR3 is TGTGCCAGCAGACAGGGGGCGGAGGAGACCCAGTACTTC. Its translation: CASRQGAEETQYF.

The rearrangement joins TRBV19 to TRBJ1-1; D not certain. The V gene's germline CDR1 is LNHDA and CDR2 SQIVND (reference sequence). The CDR3 sequence is 15 residues long. Trimming took 4 bases from V and 7 from J, leaving 19 bases between them. CDR3 sequence: CASSTGGQVIFEAFF. DNA of the CDR3: TGTGCCAGTAGTACCGGAGGGCAAGTTATTTTTGAAGCTTTCTTT.

A few counts support this clone. The V and J genes are TRBV28 and TRBJ2-7; D not certain. In germline, CDR1 is MDHEN, CDR2 SYDVKM. The CDR3 spans 17 residues. Trimming took off 2 bases at V and 9 bases at J, with 26 bases between the two ends. CDR3 nucleotides: TGTGCCAGCAGTTTAACGGTTTACCGTTCGTCAAGGCGGCCGCAGTACTTC. Amino acids: CASSLTVYRSSRRPQYF.

This clone was seen only once. V gene TRBV4-1 combines with J gene TRBJ1-1; weak D call: TRBD1 (5 bases). This CDR3 is 16 amino acids long. Trimming left V 1 base short and J 3 bases short, with 15 bases between. CDR1 MGHRA and CDR2 YSYEKL come from the germline V gene. CDR3: CASSQVGGILDTEAFF. The CDR3 coding sequence is TGCGCCAGCAGCCAAGTCGGGGGGATCCTCGACACTGAAGCTTTCTTT.

This clone was detected only a few times. The chain has TRBV7-2 and TRBJ2-4; weak D call: TRBD1 (6 bases). The germline V gene has CDR1 SGHTA and CDR2 FQGNSA. The V and J ends lost 5 bases and 6 bases respectively, with 20 bases between them. This CDR3 has 16 amino acids. The CDR3 loop is CASSLEVVTGRNIQYF. The CDR3 coding sequence is TGTGCCAGCAGCCTAGAGGTTGTTACAGGGAGAAACATTCAGTACTTC.

J is TRBJ1-5 and V is TRBV6-5; D not resolved. Trimming pared 6 bases from V and 6 bases from J, leaving 12 bases between. The germline gives CDR1 MNHEY, CDR2 SVGAGI. The CDR3 has 13 amino acids. In DNA form, the CDR3 reads TGTGCCAGCAGACACGGGGAAAGTCAGCCCCAGCATTTT. Translated: CASRHGESQPQHF.

This chain connects TRBV7-2 to TRBJ2-5; 12 bases agree with TRBD2. Germline values: CDR1 SGHTA, CDR2 FQGNSA. Trimming took 5 bases from V and 1 from J; bases not matched to a gene: 2. The CDR3 runs 15 residues. CDR3 DNA sequence: TGTGCCAGCAGCCGGACTAGCGGGGTCCAAGAGACCCAGTACTTC. This encodes CASSRTSGVQETQYF.

The J gene is TRBJ2-3, the V gene TRBV6-5; no firm D call. This CDR3 has 14 amino acids. V lost 6 bases to trimming and J lost 2 bases, with 12 bases between them. CDR1 is MNHEY, CDR2 SVGAGI, per germline. The CDR3 protein is CASSTYRNTDTQYF. CDR3 nucleotide sequence: TGTGCCAGCAGCACCTACAGAAACACAGATACGCAGTATTTT.

The chain is built from TRBV7-9 and TRBJ2-2; 7 bases are a match to TRBD1. Losses at the gene ends were 5 bases for V and 2 bases for J; bases not matched to a gene: 11. CDR1 and CDR2 (germline): SEHNR, FQNEAQ (reference sequence). This CDR3 has 17 amino acids. CDR3 region: CASSPGTDITNTGELFF. The DNA for the CDR3 is TGTGCCAGCAGCCCGGGGACAGATATTACTAACACCGGGGAGCTGTTTTTT.

The chain uses TRBV6-5 and TRBJ2-1; 8 bases are shared with TRBD2. The CDR3 consists of 14 residues. V lost 5 bases and J lost 2; bases outside the gene matches: 2. CDR1 and CDR2 (germline): MNHEY, SVGAGI. DNA for the CDR3: TGTGCCAGCAGTCCGGGGGGGACCTACAATGAGCAGTTCTTC. Encoded protein: CASSPGGTYNEQFF.

This clone was seen only a few times. The V call is TRBV6-4, the J call TRBJ2-3; D is ambiguous. The CDR3 is 13 residues long. Per the germline V gene, CDR1 is MRHNA and CDR2 is SNTAGT. The V and J ends lost 2 bases and 0 bases respectively, with 3 bases between them. CDR3 protein: CASSDRSTDTQYF. The CDR3 DNA is TGTGCCAGCAGTGACCGGAGCACAGATACGCAGTATTTT.

This clone appeared once. The rearrangement uses TRBV25-1 and TRBJ1-5; 9 bases match TRBD1. CDR1 is MGHDK, CDR2 SYGVNS, per germline. V lost 3 bases and J lost 5; bases outside the gene matches: 8. CDR3 size: 16 residues. The CDR3 nucleotides read TGTGCCAGCAGTGATTCCGGGACAGGGTTTTATCAGCCCCAGCATTTT. It is translated as CASSDSGTGFYQPQHF.

This chain connects TRBV30 to TRBJ1-1; D remains ambiguous. The germline V gene has CDR1 GTSNPN and CDR2 SVGIG (reference sequence). This CDR3 contains 13 residues. V dropped 2 bases and J dropped 1 base, with 8 bases sitting between them. The CDR3 region has the DNA TGTGCCTGGAGTCAAACCGGGAACACTGAAGCTTTCTTT. As protein: CAWSQTGNTEAFF. The whole variable domain, remainder taken from reference TRBV30 and TRBJ1-1, is SQTIHQWPATLVQPVGSPLSLECTVEGTSNPNLYWYRQAAGRGLQLLFYSVGIGQISSEVPQNLSASRPQDRQFILSSKKLLLSDSGFYLCAWSQTGNTEAFFGQGTRLTVV.

The chain recombines TRBV7-2 with TRBJ1-3, with no clear D. Germline-derived CDR1 and CDR2 are SGHTA and FQGNSA. The CDR3 extends over 16 amino acids. The V end lost 1 base, the J end lost 0 bases, and 10 bases lay between the germline ends. DNA of the CDR3: TGTGCCAGCAGCTTAGAACCGCGTGGCTCTGGAAACACCATATATTTT. Protein sequence: CASSLEPRGSGNTIYF. Based on the CDR3 plus reference TRBV7-2 and TRBJ1-3, the full variable domain is GAGVSQSPSNKVTEKGKDVELRCDPISGHTALYWYRQSLGQGLEFLIYFQGNSAPDKSGLPSDRFSAERTGGSVSTLTIQRTQQEDSAVYLCASSLEPRGSGNTIYFGEGSWLTVV.

The chain is built from TRBV10-1 and TRBJ1-6; 9 bases line up with TRBD1. From germline, CDR1 is WNHNN and CDR2 SYGVQD (reference sequence). This CDR3 region has 16 residues. J was trimmed by 8 bases and V by 4 bases; bases with no gene match: 9. The CDR3 spells CASSGFPGQGDSPLHF. The CDR3 DNA follows: TGCGCCAGCAGTGGTTTCCCGGGACAGGGAGATTCACCCCTCCACTTT.

The chain is built from TRBV15 and TRBJ2-3, with 7 bases lining up with TRBD2. The trim removed 0 bases at V and 1 base at J, leaving 4 bases unmatched. The V gene's germline CDR1 is LNHNV and CDR2 YYDKDF (reference sequence). The CDR3 is 16 residues long. The CDR3: CATSRDPRGGTDTQYF. CDR3 nucleotides: TGTGCCACCAGCAGAGATCCACGGGGGGGCACAGATACGCAGTATTTT.

The V and J genes are TRBV27 and TRBJ2-2; D call uncertain. V dropped 7 bases and J dropped 7 bases, with 7 bases sitting between them. CDR1 MNHEY and CDR2 SMNVEV come from the germline V gene (reference sequence). The CDR3 loop spans 11 amino acids. The CDR3 protein is CASTYGGELFF. In nucleotides, the CDR3 is TGTGCCAGCACTTACGGCGGGGAGCTGTTTTTT.

The CDR3: CASSYRGANEKLFF. CDR3 sequence (DNA): TGTGCCAGCAGTTACAGGGGGGCTAATGAAAAACTGTTTTTT. The V and J genes are TRBV27 and TRBJ1-4; 8 bases match TRBD1. V lost 4 bases to trimming and J lost 3 bases; unmatched junction nucleotides: 1. CDR1 and CDR2 (germline): MNHEY, SMNVEV (reference sequence). This CDR3 has 14 residues.

The gene calls are TRBV30 and TRBJ2-2; no definite D call. V was cut by 0 bases and J by 5 bases, with 10 bases left in between. This CDR3 is 14 amino acids long. Germline CDR1 GTSNPN, CDR2 SVGIG (reference sequence). The CDR3 coding sequence is TGTGCCTGGAGTGTACTCCCAGGAACCGGGGAGCTGTTTTTT. The encoded protein is CAWSVLPGTGELFF.

This rearrangement joins TRBV6-4 to TRBJ2-3, with 10 bases lining up with TRBD2. Germline CDR1 is MRHNA and CDR2 is SNTAGT. With 3 bases clipped from V and 1 base from J, the junction kept 7 bases outside the gene matches. CDR3 length: 17 residues. The CDR3 nucleotides read TGTGCCAGCAGTGAATCAGCGGGGGGGCCCGGCACAGATACGCAGTATTTT. The encoded protein is CASSESAGGPGTDTQYF.

The V and J genes are TRBV15 and TRBJ2-7; TRBD2 aligns across 8 bases. The germline gives CDR1 LNHNV, CDR2 YYDKDF (reference sequence). CDR3 size: 13 residues. The junction had 4 bases not matched to a gene; V was cut back by 8 bases and J by 1 base. The CDR3 DNA is TGTGCCACCGCCCCGGGGGGGTCCTACGAGCAGTACTTC. Protein product: CATAPGGSYEQYF.

V gene TRBV7-9 combines with J gene TRBJ1-2; 8 bases fit TRBD1. The V segment lost 5 bases and the J segment 8 bases; nucleotides outside the gene matches: 7. Germline lookup yields CDR1 SEHNR and CDR2 FQNEAQ (reference sequence). The CDR3 spans 13 residues. DNA for the CDR3: TGTGCCAGCAGCCAGCCTGACAGGGGCGGCTACACCTTC. Translated, it gives CASSQPDRGGYTF. Full variable domain (rest looked up from reference TRBV7-9 and TRBJ1-2): DTGVSQNPRHKITKRGQNVTFRCDPISEHNRLYWYRQTLGQGPEFLTYFQNEAQLEKSRLLSDRFSAERPKGSFSTLEIQRTEQGDSAMYLCASSQPDRGGYTFGSGTRLTVV.